Given below is one T cell receptor (beta chain) in context. What it binds is unknown. This sample was included in a study of T cell responses to AZD1222 COVID-19 vaccine. Whole-study findings and limits: Samples come after the peak T cell response, not at day 14.

This table comes from immunoSEQ multiplex PCR, and its TCRdb copy is limited to in-frame clones, with some not included. The data hold 100,000 to 110,000 clones, with around 90% observed a single time. Per germline, CDR1 SGDLS and CDR2 YYNGEE. The CDR3 loop spans 16 amino acids. Trimming left V 0 bases short and J 2 bases short, with 11 bases between. The sequence was collected from an adult in good health. V and J are TRBV9 and TRBJ2-2, with D unclear. The sequences come from peripheral blood, collected on day 0 of AZD1222 vaccination. The CDR3 DNA is TGTGCCAGCAGCGTAGGCCTGGGGTTTAACACCGGGGAGCTGTTTTTT. Its protein is CASSVGLGFNTGELFF.